This T cell receptor beta chain emerged from a study of shared clonotypes between healthy human individuals. The germline V gene encodes CDR1 MDHEN and CDR2 SYDVKM. The CDR3 loop spans 11 amino acids. Trimming took 7 bases from V and 7 from J, leaving 10 bases between them. The run depth of the assay was deep. TCRdb's copy holds only in-frame clones and misses some; the assay was immunoSEQ multiplex PCR. The table has about 600,000 clones, less than 98% seen once. This receptor was obtained from a woman younger than 45 in good health. The genes are TRBV28 and TRBJ1-1, with no clear D. The sample consisted of naive CD4+ T cells sorted from blood. Subset given: CD45RA+ positively selected. Here the CDR3 reads CASILLSEAFF. The CDR3 region has the DNA TGTGCCAGCATCTTGTTGAGTGAAGCTTTCTTT.